These 32 T cell receptor beta chains were sequenced from one sample in a study of CD8 T cells in Susac syndrome. The RNA, roughly 0.5 to 1 ug, was put through reverse transcription using random hexamers. TCRdb passed the immunoSEQ multiplex PCR reads through MiXCR, listing each CDR3 protein once. The table includes roughly 180,000 distinct CDR3 sequences, 90% to 95% detected once. The sequenced sample was CD4+ T cells from PBMCs. All receptors come from a human donor with Susac syndrome.

This chain links TRBV5-1 with TRBJ1-5; D is unclear. Germline V gives CDR1 SGHRS, CDR2 YFSETQ. V was clipped by 0 bases and J by 3 bases, with 7 bases between them. CDR3 length equals 14 residues. CDR3: CASSLDGFNQPQHF. Here the CDR3 DNA reads TGCGCCAGCAGCTTGGACGGATTCAATCAGCCCCAGCATTTT.

The chain uses TRBV9 and TRBJ2-5, with 8 bases fitting TRBD2. The CDR3 has 15 amino acids. J was trimmed by 4 bases and V by 4 bases; bases with no gene match: 9. CDR1 and CDR2 from the germline V gene are SGDLS and YYNGEE. As DNA, the CDR3 is TGTGCCAGCAGCTTGGGGACTAGTAGAGCAGAGACCCAGTACTTC. Its protein is CASSLGTSRAETQYF.

The genes are TRBV14 and TRBJ1-2; D is unresolved. Germline CDR1 SGHDN, CDR2 FVKESK. The CDR3 contains 13 residues. The V gene lost 0 bases and the J gene lost 9 bases, with 11 bases spanning the gap. CDR3 sequence reads: CASSQEDLGRYTF. DNA for the CDR3: TGTGCCAGCAGCCAAGAGGATTTAGGCCGCTACACCTTC. Full variable domain (rest looked up from reference TRBV14 and TRBJ1-2): EAGVTQFPSHSVIEKGQTVTLRCDPISGHDNLYWYRRVMGKEIKFLLHFVKESKQDESGMPNNRFLAERTGGTYSTLKVQPAELEDSGVYFCASSQEDLGRYTFGSGTRLTVV.

This clonotype was recorded once. This sequence joins TRBV9 and TRBJ2-2; a weak D match, TRBD1 (5 bases). The ends were cut back, 7 bases at V and 3 bases at J, with 7 bases in the middle. The V gene's germline CDR1 is SGDLS and CDR2 YYNGEE. The CDR3 runs 12 residues. CDR3 sequence: CASQGDTGELFF. CDR3 coding DNA: TGTGCCAGCCAGGGCGACACCGGGGAGCTGTTTTTT.

The chain recombines TRBV29-1 with TRBJ1-1; tentative D call: TRBD1 (6 bases). Trimming took 4 bases from V and 2 from J, leaving 14 bases between them. The CDR3 spans 14 residues. Germline lookup yields CDR1 SQVTM and CDR2 ANQGSEA. The chain's CDR3 is CSVVYRAINTEAFF. CDR3 DNA sequence: TGCAGCGTTGTGTACAGGGCGATTAACACTGAAGCTTTCTTT.

This rearrangement joins TRBV5-6 to TRBJ2-1; D remains unclear. The CDR3 has 14 amino acids. Germline values: CDR1 SGHDT, CDR2 YYEEEE. Between the trimmed V and J ends, which lost 4 bases and 8 bases, there was a span of 16 bases. The CDR3 DNA sequence: TGTGCCAGCAGCCACCGTCGGGTTGTAGATGAGCAGTTCTTC. It yields the protein CASSHRRVVDEQFF.

J is TRBJ2-5 and V is TRBV7-9; D may be TRBD2 (5 bases). Germline CDR1 and CDR2: SEHNR and FQNEAQ (reference sequence). Trimming cost V 1 base and J 5 bases, with 11 bases left between them. This CDR3 is built from 14 residues. CDR3 sequence: CASSLVGSAETQYF. CDR3 DNA: TGTGCCAGCAGCTTAGTGGGTAGCGCCGAGACCCAGTACTTC.

The V call is TRBV19, the J call TRBJ2-5, with 7 bases lining up with TRBD1. In germline, CDR1 is LNHDA, CDR2 SQIVND (reference sequence). The trim removed 6 bases at V and 14 bases at J, leaving 12 bases unmatched. The CDR3 spans 12 residues. CDR3 in DNA: TGTGCCAGTAGCCTGGGAGTGGACAGGCAATACTTC. This encodes CASSLGVDRQYF.

This chain joins TRBV5-1 and TRBJ1-5; 9 nucleotides match TRBD1. V dropped 4 bases and J dropped 2; count of bases not matched to a gene: 10. This CDR3 region has 17 residues. The germline V gene has CDR1 SGHRS and CDR2 YFSETQ. The CDR3 sequence: CASSPGTGTAGNQPQHF. The CDR3 region has the DNA TGCGCCAGCAGCCCCGGGACAGGGACGGCGGGCAATCAGCCCCAGCATTTT.

The CDR3 DNA reads TGTGCCAGCAAACTAGCGGGAGACACCGGGGAGCTGTTTTTT. This sequence encodes CASKLAGDTGELFF. This chain uses TRBV27 with TRBJ2-2; 11 positions agree with TRBD2. Germline V lookup: CDR1 MNHEY, CDR2 SMNVEV (reference sequence). The V segment lost 7 bases and the J segment 3 bases; nucleotides outside the gene matches: 1. The CDR3 is made up of 14 amino acids.

The chain couples TRBV30 to TRBJ1-2; D uncertain. V was clipped by 0 bases and J by 6 bases, with 11 bases between them. The CDR3 is made up of 13 amino acids. The V gene's germline CDR1 is GTSNPN and CDR2 SVGIG (reference sequence). CDR3 loop: CAWSVNSDHGYTF. DNA of the CDR3: TGTGCCTGGAGTGTAAACTCAGACCATGGCTACACCTTC.

This clonotype has only one observation. The chain combines TRBV28 with TRBJ2-1; no clear D. V was cut by 3 bases and J by 6 bases, with 9 bases left in between. This CDR3 has 13 residues. Germline CDR1 MDHEN, CDR2 SYDVKM. CDR3 sequence reads: CASSLVSSNEQFF. The CDR3 nucleotides are TGTGCCAGCAGTTTGGTCAGCTCCAATGAGCAGTTCTTC.

The chain carries TRBV4-1 and TRBJ2-7, with D possibly TRBD1 on 6 matching bases. V was trimmed by 0 bases and J by 4 bases, leaving 16 bases between them. Germline V gene lookup returns CDR1 MGHRA and CDR2 YSYEKL. The CDR3 length is 16 residues. CDR3 sequence reads: CASSQERRTGLYEQYF. In DNA, the CDR3 is TGCGCCAGCAGCCAAGAGCGACGTACAGGGTTATACGAGCAGTACTTC.

The V and J genes are TRBV21-1 and TRBJ2-3; the DNA was not compared with TRBD2, the D call given in the table. TRBV21-1 is recorded as a pseudogene. This CDR3 contains 16 residues. In DNA, the CDR3 is TGTGCCAGCAGCAACTATCTAGCGGGAAACACAGATACGCAGTATTTT. As protein: CASSNYLAGNTDTQYF.

V and J are TRBV20-1 and TRBJ2-2; 10 bases agree with TRBD2. The germline V gene encodes CDR1 DFQATT and CDR2 SNEGSKA (reference sequence). This CDR3 has 16 residues. The trim removed 6 bases at V and 7 bases at J, leaving 14 bases unmatched. In DNA form, the CDR3 reads TGCAGTGCCACGACGGGGAGCGGGGGGGCCAACGGGGAGCTGTTTTTT. Protein product: CSATTGSGGANGELFF.

With respect to this clonotype: Mismatch with germline at one junction end may stem from a read error. The V gene is TRBV20-1, the J gene TRBJ2-7, with D perhaps TRBD2 (6 bases). Per the germline V gene, CDR1 is DFQATT and CDR2 is SNEGSKA (reference sequence). The CDR3 has 14 residues. CDR3 sequence: CSARPGSSTYDQYF. The DNA for the CDR3 is TGCAGTGCTAGGCCCGGGAGTTCCACCTACGACCAGTACTTC.

The V gene is TRBV30, the J gene TRBJ1-2, with D unclear. V was trimmed by 1 base and J by 3 bases, leaving 9 bases between them. In germline, CDR1 is GTSNPN, CDR2 SVGIG (reference sequence). This CDR3 spans 13 amino acids. The DNA of the CDR3 is TGTGCCTGGAGTGAGGGTGCTTACTATGGCTACACCTTC. Protein product: CAWSEGAYYGYTF.

This clonotype has just one count. The genes are TRBV24-1 and TRBJ2-1; TRBD2 might be the D (6 bases). Germline assignment: CDR1 KGHDR and CDR2 SFDVKD. The CDR3 sequence is 12 residues long. With 3 bases removed from V and 15 bases from J, the gap between germline ends came to 14 bases. The CDR3 DNA reads TGTGCCACCAGTGATAATGAGGGAGGTCGGTTCTTC. It yields the protein CATSDNEGGRFF.

This clonotype was seen only once. This chain uses TRBV10-3 with TRBJ2-3; D ambiguous. This CDR3 spans 13 amino acids. With 10 bases removed from V and 1 base from J, the gap between germline ends came to 12 bases. CDR1 ENHRY and CDR2 SYGVKD come from the germline V gene. The CDR3 loop is CASMTVGTDTQYF. The CDR3 nucleotides are TGTGCCAGCATGACTGTCGGCACAGATACGCAGTATTTT.

This rearrangement joins TRBV20-1 to TRBJ1-2, with TRBD1 as a possible D gene (5 bases). The V end was cut by 5 bases, the J end by 1 base, with 5 bases between. CDR1 and CDR2 from the germline V gene are DFQATT and SNEGSKA (reference sequence). The CDR3 has 11 residues. In nucleotides, the CDR3 is TGCAGTGCTGACAGTAACTATGGCTACACCTTC. Translation: CSADSNYGYTF.

This chain joins TRBV20-1 and TRBJ2-1; D assignment may be TRBD1 or TRBD2 (6 bases each). The V gene lost 5 bases and the J gene lost 4 bases, with 15 bases spanning the gap. The CDR3 length is 14 residues. From germline, CDR1 is DFQATT and CDR2 SNEGSKA (reference sequence). The CDR3 reads CSARTGTSYNEQFF. The CDR3 nucleotides are TGCAGTGCTCGTACAGGGACTTCATACAATGAGCAGTTCTTC.

Only one count was recorded for this clonotype. The V and J genes are TRBV3-1 and TRBJ2-7; maybe TRBD1 (6 bases). The CDR3 spans 16 residues. Trimming pared 0 bases from V and 2 bases from J, leaving 14 bases between. Germline-derived CDR1 and CDR2 are LGHDT and YNNKEL (reference sequence). CDR3 nucleotide sequence: TGTGCCAGCAGCCAAGACCCCGCGACAGGTGCCTACGAGCAGTACTTC. The encoded protein is CASSQDPATGAYEQYF.

The V gene is TRBV20-1, the J gene TRBJ1-5, with D possibly being TRBD1 (5 bases). V was cut by 3 bases and J by 7 bases, with 22 bases left in between. This CDR3 has 16 amino acids. Germline V gene sequence: CDR1 DFQATT, CDR2 SNEGSKA (reference sequence). As DNA, the CDR3 is TGCAGTGCTAGTGGCAGGGAAGGCGGTTTCATCCAGCCCCAGCATTTT. This sequence encodes CSASGREGGFIQPQHF.

The V call is TRBV24-1, the J call TRBJ2-7; weak D call: TRBD1 (6 bases). Trimming stripped 2 bases from V and 2 bases from J, with 18 bases between. Looked up from germline, CDR1 is KGHDR and CDR2 is SFDVKD. The CDR3 spans 17 residues. DNA of the CDR3: TGTGCCACCAGTGATTCGGGAACAGGGCCAAAACCCTACGAGCAGTACTTC. Amino acids: CATSDSGTGPKPYEQYF.

This clonotype has only one observation. The chain joins TRBV6-1 to TRBJ2-5; 12 bases match TRBD2. V dropped 5 bases and J dropped 5; count of bases not matched to a gene: 9. The germline CDR1 and CDR2 sequences are MNHNS and SASEGT. The CDR3 consists of 16 residues. The CDR3 is CASSPRTSGMGETQYF. The CDR3 DNA is TGTGCCAGCAGTCCCCGGACTAGCGGGATGGGGGAGACCCAGTACTTC.

CDR3 bases: TGCGCCAGCAGCCAAGGGTCACAGCAGAACACTGAAGCTTTCTTT. Encoded protein: CASSQGSQQNTEAFF. The V call is TRBV4-3, the J call TRBJ1-1; no firm D call. V lost 1 base and J lost 1, with 10 bases in between. CDR3 length: 15 residues. The germline gives CDR1 LGHNA, CDR2 YSLEER.

The chain uses TRBV6-1 and TRBJ2-1; no firm D call. The germline V gene encodes CDR1 MNHNS and CDR2 SASEGT. The V and J ends lost 1 base and 15 bases respectively, with 16 bases between them. The CDR3 has 13 amino acids. The CDR3 is CASSEGPVSYRFF. CDR3 coding DNA: TGTGCCAGCAGTGAAGGGCCGGTAAGTTACCGGTTCTTC.

This clonotype was counted many times. The chain joins TRBV18 to TRBJ2-5; no reliable D call. The CDR3 extends over 11 amino acids. V shed 8 bases and J shed 1 base, with 5 bases lying between them. Germline lookup yields CDR1 KGHSH and CDR2 LQKENI. The CDR3 nucleotides read TGTGCCAGCAGCTCCCAAGAGACCCAGTACTTC. This gives the protein CASSSQETQYF.

The gene calls are TRBV18 and TRBJ2-1; D is perhaps TRBD1 (6 bases). CDR1 is KGHSH, CDR2 LQKENI, per germline. The CDR3 has 13 amino acids. Trimming shortened V by 9 bases and J by 4 bases, and 13 bases separated the two germline ends. CDR3 residues: CASSEGTYNEQFF. The DNA for the CDR3 is TGTGCCAGTTCTGAGGGGACATACAATGAGCAGTTCTTC. The whole variable domain, filled in from reference TRBV18 and TRBJ2-1, reads NAGVMQNPRHLVRRRGQEARLRCSPMKGHSHVYWYRQLPEEGLKFMVYLQKENIIDESGMPKERFSAEFPKEGPSILRIQQVVRGDSAAYFCASSEGTYNEQFFGPGTRLTVL.

J is TRBJ2-1 and V is TRBV19, with D perhaps being TRBD1 or TRBD2 (5 bases each). CDR1 is LNHDA, CDR2 SQIVND, per germline (reference sequence). V lost 3 bases and J 3 bases, leaving 9 bases between the germline ends. The CDR3 has 14 amino acids. The chain's CDR3 is CASSMGTNYNEQFF. DNA for the CDR3: TGTGCCAGTAGTATGGGGACCAACTACAATGAGCAGTTCTTC.

The DNA of the CDR3 is TGCGCCAGCAGCCAAAGTTTTTTAGGCTACAATGAGCAGTTCTTC. This encodes CASSQSFLGYNEQFF. This chain joins TRBV4-1 and TRBJ2-1; D gene unclear. The germline V gene encodes CDR1 MGHRA and CDR2 YSYEKL. The CDR3 runs 15 residues. Trimming stripped 2 bases from V and 3 bases from J, with 11 bases between.

This chain joins TRBV30 and TRBJ2-7; 7 positions agree with TRBD1. J lost 1 base, V lost 2 bases, and 5 bases had no gene match. CDR3 size: 14 residues. Looked up from germline, CDR1 is GTSNPN and CDR2 is SVGIG (reference sequence). The CDR3 DNA follows: TGTGCCTGGAGTAGAACAGGGGATTCCTACGAGCAGTACTTC. Translating it yields CAWSRTGDSYEQYF.